The sequence of this T cell receptor beta chain was determined in a study of control samples from healthy donors and cancer patients. The method was immunoSEQ multiplex PCR; TCRdb's version includes in-frame clones alone and lacks a portion of them. The sample lists 85,000 to 100,000 clones; about four fifths were seen once. Germline CDR1 is SGHVS and CDR2 is FQNEAQ. V gave up 5 bases and J gave up 1 base; unmatched junction bases: 10. This CDR3 is built from 17 residues. This chain uses TRBV7-8 with TRBJ2-2; 7 bases are shared with TRBD1. Sequenced input: blood. The clonotype originates from a man in his 60s in good health. The CDR3 sequence is CASSPQTGTVNTGELFF. In DNA, the CDR3 is TGTGCCAGCAGCCCTCAGACAGGGACAGTGAACACCGGGGAGCTGTTTTTT.